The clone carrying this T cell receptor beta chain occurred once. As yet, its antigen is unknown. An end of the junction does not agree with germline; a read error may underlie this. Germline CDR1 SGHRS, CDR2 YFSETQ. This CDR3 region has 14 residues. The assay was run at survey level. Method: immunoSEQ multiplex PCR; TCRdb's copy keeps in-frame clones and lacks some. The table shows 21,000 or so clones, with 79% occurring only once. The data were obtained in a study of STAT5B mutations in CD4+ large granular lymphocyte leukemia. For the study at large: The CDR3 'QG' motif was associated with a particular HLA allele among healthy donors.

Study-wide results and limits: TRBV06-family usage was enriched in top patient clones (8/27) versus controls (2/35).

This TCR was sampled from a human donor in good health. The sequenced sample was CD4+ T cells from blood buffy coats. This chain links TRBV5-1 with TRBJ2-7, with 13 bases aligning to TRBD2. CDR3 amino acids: CASSQGLAGYEQCF. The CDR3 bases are TGCGCCAGCAGCCAGGGACTAGCGGGGTACGAGCAGTGCTTC.